What follows is one T cell receptor (beta chain) and its context. Antigen unknown. The PCR contained 60 Vbeta and 13 Jbeta primers. Only in-frame clones appear in the TCRdb table, and some are missing; sequencing was by immunoSEQ multiplex PCR. The sample records about 180,000 clones, 75% to 85% being singletons. The data originate from a study of cytomegalovirus exposure and HLA in healthy donors. Study results and caveats: In a later analysis, V- and J-gene trimming of beta chains associated with a DCLRE1C missense variant, replicated independently. Being productive about 87% or about 30% of the time was typical of most TCR beta V segments in an earlier analysis. Researchers catalogued roughly 170 TCR beta chains as cytomegalovirus-associated.

The clonotype comes from a woman in her sixties in good health and CMV-seropositive. Sequencing was carried out using PBMCs.

CDR3 region: CAGQTVTNSPLHF. The CDR3 DNA reads TGTGCCGGCCAGACAGTCACCAATTCACCCCTCCACTTT. This chain joins TRBV6-1 and TRBJ1-6, with a tentative D call TRBD1 (5 bases). V gave up 11 bases and J gave up 7 bases, with 15 bases separating them. The CDR3 extends over 13 amino acids. Germline V gives CDR1 MNHNS, CDR2 SASEGT.